This passage covers 14 T cell receptor beta chains from one sample sequenced in a study of early T cells in non-severe SARS-CoV-2 infection. TCRdb itself ran the 5' RACE reads through MiXCR, one entry per CDR3 protein. The data contain some 66,000 distinct CDR3 sequences, roughly an eighth of them seen just once; the ten biggest clones take up about 8.3%. The sequencing sample was made of whole blood. The receptor source for this set is an adult who was a healthcare worker with PCR-confirmed SARS-CoV-2 infection or an uninfected control (not recorded which).

This clonotype was counted only a few times. The gene calls are TRBV7-9 and TRBJ1-4; 9 bases align to TRBD1. Germline CDR1 reads SEHNR; CDR2 reads FQNEAQ (reference sequence). The junction had 1 base not matched to a gene; V was cut back by 4 bases and J by 4 bases. The CDR3 length is 14 residues. The CDR3 DNA sequence: TGTGCCAGCAGCTGGGGACAGGGTAATGAAAAACTGTTTTTT. Translation gives CASSWGQGNEKLFF.

This clonotype was observed at least ten times. The V call is TRBV7-2, the J call TRBJ2-1, with TRBD1 as a possible D gene (6 bases). Germline V lookup: CDR1 SGHTA, CDR2 FQGNSA. The CDR3 runs 16 residues. Trimming removed 6 bases from V and 5 bases from J, with 20 bases in between. The CDR3 sequence is CASRDSARGFNNEQFF. In DNA, the CDR3 is TGTGCCAGCAGGGACAGTGCCCGGGGCTTTAACAATGAGCAGTTCTTC.

This sequence joins TRBV19 and TRBJ2-2; 7 bases line up with TRBD2. The CDR3 is 14 residues long. The junction had 3 bases not matched to a gene; V was cut back by 6 bases and J by 2 bases. CDR1 is LNHDA, CDR2 SQIVND, per germline (reference sequence). In nucleotides, the CDR3 is TGTGCCAGTAGAGGGAGGGTTAACACCGGGGAGCTGTTTTTT. This translates into CASRGRVNTGELFF.

The chain uses TRBV6-1 and TRBJ2-3; D could derive from TRBD1 or TRBD2 (5 bases each). The CDR3 sequence is 14 residues long. Germline V gene data show CDR1 as MNHNS and CDR2 as SASEGT. With 7 bases removed from V and 2 bases from J, the gap between germline ends came to 13 bases. CDR3 DNA: TGTGCCAGCACGGGGCAGGCATTCACAGATACGCAGTATTTT. This sequence encodes CASTGQAFTDTQYF.

This chain links TRBV12-3 or TRBV12-4 with TRBJ2-7; 7 positions agree with TRBD1. The junction had 3 bases not matched to a gene; V was cut back by 6 bases and J by 1 base. CDR3 size: 13 residues. The CDR3 sequence: CASRRGPSYEQYF. The CDR3 DNA reads as TGTGCCAGCAGGAGGGGGCCATCCTACGAGCAGTACTTC.

This clonotype was detected a few times. This chain links TRBV5-1 with TRBJ2-5, with 10 bases aligning to TRBD1. Germline V gene sequence: CDR1 SGHRS, CDR2 YFSETQ. Losses at the gene ends were 4 bases for V and 1 base for J; bases not matched to a gene: 7. The CDR3 has 16 residues. CDR3 bases: TGCGCCAGCAGCCGTGGACAGGGGGATTCCCAAGAGACCCAGTACTTC. It codes for CASSRGQGDSQETQYF.

The chain has TRBV19 and TRBJ2-7; TRBD2 matches at 9 bases. With V trimmed by 6 bases and J by 3 bases, 3 bases remained unmatched. The germline gives CDR1 LNHDA, CDR2 SQIVND (reference sequence). There are 13 residues in the CDR3. In DNA form, the CDR3 reads TGTGCCAGTAGATCTAGCGGGGACTACGAGCAGTACTTC. Amino acids: CASRSSGDYEQYF.

This clonotype was seen a handful of times. The rearrangement links TRBV7-2 to TRBJ2-7; 7 bases line up with TRBD2. After removal of 0 bases from V and 2 bases from J, the junction contained 4 bases not matched to a gene. From germline, CDR1 is SGHTA and CDR2 FQGNSA. The CDR3 totals 15 residues. Here the CDR3 DNA reads TGTGCCAGCAGCTTAGCGCGGGGGACCCCCTACGAGCAGTACTTC. Translation gives CASSLARGTPYEQYF.

The rearrangement uses TRBV6-5 and TRBJ2-1, with D possibly being TRBD1 (5 bases). The germline gives CDR1 MNHEY, CDR2 SVGAGI. Trimming left V 7 bases short and J 3 bases short, with 7 bases between. The CDR3 spans 12 residues. The CDR3 DNA follows: TGTGCCAGCATAGGGGTCTACAATGAGCAGTTCTTC. The encoded protein is CASIGVYNEQFF.

In this sample, this clonotype turned up many times. The V call is TRBV5-6, the J call TRBJ2-5; the match to TRBD1 covers 9 bases. CDR3 length: 15 residues. J lost 2 bases, V lost 4 bases, and 6 bases had no gene match. The V gene's germline CDR1 is SGHDT and CDR2 YYEEEE. DNA for the CDR3: TGTGCCAGCAGCCTGACAGGGGGACGGCAAGAGACCCAGTACTTC. This codes for CASSLTGGRQETQYF.

This clonotype was found once. V and J are TRBV15 and TRBJ2-1; 8 bases fit TRBD2. The V gene's germline CDR1 is LNHNV and CDR2 YYDKDF (reference sequence). CDR3 length equals 15 residues. Trimming removed 0 bases from V and 6 bases from J; junction bases left unmatched: 4. In DNA, the CDR3 is TGTGCCACCAGCAGAGATTTCCTAGCGGGCAATGAGCAGTTCTTC. Protein: CATSRDFLAGNEQFF.

This clonotype occurred a few times. The genes are TRBV9 and TRBJ1-2; D is unresolved. CDR1 and CDR2 from the germline V gene are SGDLS and YYNGEE. This CDR3 is 13 amino acids long. V lost 4 bases, J lost 7 bases, and 14 bases lay in between. The CDR3 region is CASSPSPTGGYTF. As DNA, the CDR3 is TGTGCCAGCAGCCCCAGCCCCACCGGTGGCTACACCTTC.

In this sample, this clonotype is large. This chain connects TRBV29-1 to TRBJ2-1; D gene ambiguous. V lost 4 bases and J lost 0, with 7 bases in between. This CDR3 comprises 13 residues. Germline V gives CDR1 SQVTM, CDR2 ANQGSEA. CDR3 DNA: TGCAGCGTTGGGCTTAGCTCCTACAATGAGCAGTTCTTC. Translating gives CSVGLSSYNEQFF.

In its sample, this clonotype was seen a few times. This CDR3 reads CASSTIGSQYF. The CDR3 region has the DNA TGTGCCAGCAGCACCATTGGCTCCCAGTACTTC. The genes are TRBV28 and TRBJ2-5; D is uncertain. V lost 6 bases, J lost 9 bases, and 11 bases lay in between. The CDR3 is made up of 11 amino acids. Germline V CDR1 and CDR2: MDHEN, SYDVKM.